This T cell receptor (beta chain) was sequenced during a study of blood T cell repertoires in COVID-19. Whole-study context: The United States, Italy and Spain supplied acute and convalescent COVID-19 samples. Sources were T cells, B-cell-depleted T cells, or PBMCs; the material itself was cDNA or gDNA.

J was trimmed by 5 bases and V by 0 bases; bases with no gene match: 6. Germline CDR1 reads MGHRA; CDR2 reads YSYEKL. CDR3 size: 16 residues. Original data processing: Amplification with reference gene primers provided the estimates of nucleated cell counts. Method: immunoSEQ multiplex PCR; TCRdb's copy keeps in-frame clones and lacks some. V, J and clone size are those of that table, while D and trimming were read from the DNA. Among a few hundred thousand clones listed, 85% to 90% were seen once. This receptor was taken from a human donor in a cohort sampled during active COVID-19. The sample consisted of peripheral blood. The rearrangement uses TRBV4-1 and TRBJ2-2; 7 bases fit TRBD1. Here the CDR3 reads CASSQDWDSLTGELFF. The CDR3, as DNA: TGCGCCAGCAGCCAAGATTGGGACAGCCTTACCGGGGAGCTGTTTTTT.